This T cell receptor (beta chain) appears in the sequencing data of a study of CD8+ T cells in alopecia areata. Sequencing templates came from extracted RNA that was reverse transcribed into cDNA. Sequencing used immunoSEQ multiplex PCR; TCRdb keeps in-frame clones, though not all of them. The sample lists around 150,000 clones; about four fifths were seen once. The sample holds one count of this clone. Its antigen is unidentified. Treatment specified: oral pan-JAK inhibitor, 5-10 mg twice daily. Lesional scalp punch biopsies and peripheral blood came from alopecia areata patients. Study results and limitations: Persistence in scalp and blood during tofacitinib was observed for many expanded lesional clones. Having one nonresponder leaves uncertain how baseline CD8+ expansion relates to response. Patients shared TCRs less clearly than mice did, possibly for HLA-related reasons.

Looked up from germline, CDR1 is SQVTM and CDR2 is ANQGSEA. The CDR3 has 14 amino acids. Deletions cut 4 bases from V and 0 bases from J, with 12 bases between. Sequencing used CD8+ T cells sorted from blood, obtained at week 4, from a patient treated with tofacitinib. J is TRBJ1-2 and V is TRBV29-1; D is undetermined. This TCR was sampled from a human donor with alopecia areata. This CDR3 is CSVASEPPNYGYTF. For the CDR3, the DNA is TGCAGCGTTGCCTCGGAACCGCCTAACTATGGCTACACCTTC.